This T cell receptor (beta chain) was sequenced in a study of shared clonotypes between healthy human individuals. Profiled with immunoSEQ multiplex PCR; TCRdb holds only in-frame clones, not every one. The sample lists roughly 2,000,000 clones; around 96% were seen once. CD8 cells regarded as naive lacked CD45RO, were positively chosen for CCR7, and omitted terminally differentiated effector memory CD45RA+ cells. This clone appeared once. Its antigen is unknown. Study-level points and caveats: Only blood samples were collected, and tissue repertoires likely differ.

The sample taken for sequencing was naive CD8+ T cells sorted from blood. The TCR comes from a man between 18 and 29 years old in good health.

For the CDR3, the DNA is TGTGCCAGCAGTGAAGCCGGGACAGACACCGGGGAGCTGTTTTTT. Translating it yields CASSEAGTDTGELFF. The gene calls are TRBV2 and TRBJ2-2; 7 bases are shared with TRBD1. The V segment lost 0 bases and the J segment 3 bases; nucleotides outside the gene matches: 1. From germline, CDR1 is SNHLY and CDR2 FYNNEI. This CDR3 is built from 15 residues. The full variable domain, its missing parts supplied by reference TRBV2 and TRBJ2-2, is EPEVTQTPSHQVTQMGQEVILRCVPISNHLYFYWYRQILGQKVEFLVSFYNNEISEKSEIFDDQFSVERPDGSNFTLKIRSTKLEDSAMYFCASSEAGTDTGELFFGEGSRLTVL.